The rows below give T cell receptor beta chains drawn from one sample of a study of T cell clonotyping in hematopoietic cell transplantation. Sequencing was performed with immunoSEQ multiplex PCR; in TCRdb, only in-frame clones are kept and a portion is missing. The sample carries about 76,000 clones, 96% recorded once. The sequences come from peripheral blood mononuclear cells, collected before stem cell transplant. Receptor source: a woman between 50 and 59 years old with acute myeloid leukemia. Some clones in this sample may be carry-over from other donors' samples. Each CDR3 is given with its conserved first and last residue. A D gene is named only where the DNA matches it firmly. Not all rows give a size; the values are once, few, many and, for expanded clones, a class.

j_call	clone_size	cdr3_length	d_call	v_call	cdr3_aa	cdr3_nt
TRBJ2-3	once	10	.	TRBV20-1	CSASMDTQYF	TGCAGTGCTAGTATGGATACGCAGTATTTT
TRBJ1-4	.	15	.	TRBV5-6	CASSLGPSGGEKLFF	TGTGCCAGCAGCTTGGGACCATCTGGAGGAGAAAAACTGTTTTTT
TRBJ1-5	.	13	.	TRBV5-1	CASSPGPNQPQHF	TGCGCCAGCAGCCCGGGTCCTAATCAGCCCCAGCATTTT
TRBJ2-5	once	14	.	TRBV5-4	CASSSSGAQETQYF	TGTGCCAGCAGCTCAAGCGGAGCGCAAGAGACCCAGTACTTC
TRBJ2-5	.	13	.	TRBV10-3	CAISSGQGETQYF	TGTGCCATCAGCTCGGGACAAGGAGAGACCCAGTACTTC
TRBJ1-5	once	13	.	TRBV7-2	CASSPQGKQPQHF	TGTGCCAGCAGCCCACAGGGTAAGCAGCCCCAGCATTTT
TRBJ1-2	.	13	.	TRBV19	CASSKEQAGGYTF	TGTGCCAGTAGTAAAGAACAGGCAGGAGGCTACACCTTC
TRBJ2-7	.	12	.	TRBV19	CATLDSSYEQYF	TGTGCCACCCTGGACAGCTCCTACGAGCAGTACTTC
TRBJ2-1	once	16	TRBD2	TRBV7-2	CASLGSSGRADNEQFF	TGTGCCAGCTTGGGGAGTAGCGGGAGGGCAGACAATGAGCAGTTCTTC
TRBJ1-3	.	14	.	TRBV30	CAWSLGGGFNTIYF	TGTGCCTGGAGTCTTGGGGGTGGGTTTAACACCATATATTTT
TRBJ1-1	.	13	.	TRBV7-9	CASSLELLLGAFF	TGTGCCAGCAGCTTAGAGTTACTACTGGGAGCTTTCTTT
TRBJ2-3	.	15	.	TRBV30	CAWAVIPRSTDTQYF	TGTGCCTGGGCCGTGATTCCGAGGTCCACAGATACGCAGTATTTT
TRBJ1-2	.	15	TRBD1	TRBV19	CASSIDLLGQRGYTF	TGTGCCAGTAGTATAGATCTATTGGGACAGAGGGGCTACACCTTC
TRBJ2-1	.	15	TRBD2	TRBV11-2	CASSPSGISYNEQFF	TGTGCCAGCAGCCCCAGCGGGATCTCCTACAATGAGCAGTTCTTC
TRBJ2-5	.	16	TRBD2	TRBV9	CASSVGVLAGGETQYF	TGTGCCAGCAGCGTAGGAGTACTAGCGGGAGGTGAGACCCAGTACTTC
TRBJ1-3	.	15	TRBD1	TRBV30	CAWSHYRGAGNTIYF	TGTGCCTGGAGTCACTACAGGGGAGCAGGAAACACCATATATTTT
TRBJ2-5	.	12	.	TRBV7-8	CASRAQGETQYF	TGTGCCAGCAGGGCGCAGGGTGAGACCCAGTACTTC
TRBJ1-2	.	15	.	TRBV6-5	CASSYSSGWVQGYTF	TGTGCCAGCAGTTACTCTTCCGGTTGGGTTCAAGGCTACACCTTC
TRBJ2-7	.	16	TRBD2	TRBV7-2	CASSMRSSGTSYEQYF	TGTGCCAGCAGCATGCGATCAAGCGGGACCTCCTACGAGCAGTACTTC
TRBJ2-7	.	14	.	TRBV5-1	CASSLVWAQGEQYF	TGCGCCAGCAGCTTGGTCTGGGCCCAAGGGGAGCAGTACTTC
TRBJ1-2	.	16	TRBD1	TRBV27	CASRVLGTGANYGYTF	TGTGCCAGCAGAGTTTTGGGGACAGGAGCCAACTATGGCTACACCTTC
TRBJ2-3	.	11	.	TRBV13	CASSQDYTQYF	TGTGCCAGCAGCCAGGACTATACGCAGTATTTT
TRBJ2-3	.	16	TRBD2	TRBV5-4	CASSFGAGTFTDTQYF	TGTGCCAGCAGCTTTGGAGCGGGGACCTTCACAGATACGCAGTATTTT
TRBJ2-7	.	13	.	TRBV6-6	CASSRDIAYEQYF	TGTGCCAGCAGTCGTGACATAGCCTACGAGCAGTACTTC
TRBJ1-1	once	13	.	TRBV7-6	CASTQGGDTEAFF	TGTGCCAGCACCCAGGGAGGGGACACTGAAGCTTTCTTT
TRBJ1-1	.	15	.	TRBV27	CASSSAGVRNTEAFF	TGTGCCAGCAGTTCTGCAGGGGTAAGAAACACTGAAGCTTTCTTT
TRBJ1-1	.	19	.	TRBV29-1	CSVEGSRGSYLTMNTEAFF	TGCAGCGTTGAAGGGAGCAGGGGCTCGTATCTCACCATGAACACTGAAGCTTTCTTT
TRBJ1-5	.	17	.	TRBV28	CASSFFGGGGSNQPQHF	TGTGCCAGCAGTTTTTTTGGCGGGGGGGGCAGCAATCAGCCCCAGCATTTT
TRBJ2-7	.	16	.	TRBV19	CASSMSGAGSSYEQYF	TGTGCCAGTAGTATGTCCGGGGCGGGAAGTAGTTACGAGCAGTACTTC
TRBJ2-6	.	16	.	TRBV7-3	CASTFRGNSGANVLTF	TGTGCCAGCACCTTTCGGGGGAACTCTGGGGCCAACGTCCTGACTTTC
TRBJ1-5	.	13	.	TRBV5-8	CASSFGGNQPQHF	TGTGCCAGCAGCTTCGGAGGGAATCAGCCCCAGCATTTT
TRBJ2-1	.	15	TRBD2	TRBV9	CASTGGEGSYNEQFF	TGTGCCAGCACCGGGGGGGAGGGCTCCTACAATGAGCAGTTCTTC
TRBJ2-2	.	14	.	TRBV5-6	CASSLMTATGELFF	TGTGCCAGCAGCTTGATGACAGCTACCGGGGAGCTGTTTTTT
TRBJ2-7	.	13	.	TRBV10-3	CAIKDQGISEQYF	TGTGCCATCAAAGATCAGGGAATTAGCGAGCAGTACTTC
TRBJ1-3	.	17	.	TRBV29-1	CSAALRGWGMFGNTIYF	TGCAGCGCTGCCCTCCGTGGCTGGGGGATGTTTGGAAACACCATATATTTT
TRBJ2-7	.	12	.	TRBV6-5	CASSYYGYEQYF	TGTGCCAGCAGTTACTATGGGTACGAGCAGTACTTC
TRBJ2-7	.	14	TRBD1	TRBV5-1	CASSLEQGAYEQYF	TGCGCCAGCAGCTTGGAACAGGGGGCCTACGAGCAGTACTTC
TRBJ1-1	.	11	.	TRBV20-1	CSARYYTEAFF	TGCAGTGCTAGATACTACACTGAAGCTTTCTTT
TRBJ2-7	.	11	.	TRBV5-8	CASSLVDEQYF	TGTGCCAGCAGCTTGGTGGACGAGCAGTACTTC
TRBJ2-3	.	14	TRBD2	TRBV2	CASRTGTSGGTQYF	TGTGCCAGCAGGACCGGGACTAGCGGGGGGACGCAGTATTTT
TRBJ2-3	.	13	.	TRBV5-1	CASSRDSTDTQYF	TGCGCCAGCAGTCGAGATAGCACAGATACGCAGTATTTT
TRBJ1-2	.	13	.	TRBV14	CASSQAADLRRTF	TGTGCCAGCAGCCAAGCAGCCGATCTTCGCCGCACCTTC
TRBJ2-5	.	17	TRBD2	TRBV4-1	CASSNPGLAGGFETQYF	TGCGCCAGCAGCAACCCGGGACTAGCGGGAGGTTTTGAGACCCAGTACTTC
TRBJ1-4	.	14	TRBD1	TRBV6-5	CASSLTGGTEKLFF	TGTGCCAGCAGCCTGACAGGGGGTACTGAAAAACTGTTTTTT
TRBJ1-2	.	14	.	TRBV6-5	CASSYRGRIYGYTF	TGTGCCAGCAGTTACCGGGGACGGATCTATGGCTACACCTTC
TRBJ1-1	.	14	.	TRBV30	CAWIPDPLETEAFF	TGTGCCTGGATCCCGGACCCCCTGGAAACTGAAGCTTTCTTT
TRBJ1-5	.	13	.	TRBV11-2	CASSLDDNQPQHF	TGTGCCAGCAGCTTAGACGACAATCAGCCCCAGCATTTT
TRBJ2-2	.	17	TRBD2	TRBV7-3	CASSFSGSGASSGELFF	TGTGCCAGCAGCTTCTCGGGTAGCGGGGCTTCGTCCGGGGAGCTGTTTTTT
TRBJ1-5	once	15	.	TRBV7-2	CASSLEEGPNQPQHF	TGTGCCAGCAGCTTGGAGGAGGGACCCAATCAGCCCCAGCATTTT
TRBJ2-5	.	15	TRBD1	TRBV7-7	CASSPRDRAQETQYF	TGTGCTAGCAGCCCTCGGGACAGAGCCCAAGAGACCCAGTACTTC
TRBJ2-5	.	18	TRBD2	TRBV27	CASSLLSSGRPQGETQYF	TGTGCCAGCAGTTTACTATCTAGCGGGAGACCCCAAGGGGAGACCCAGTACTTC
TRBJ1-1	.	11	.	TRBV28	CASSRNTEAFF	TGTGCCAGCAGTAGGAACACTGAAGCTTTCTTT
TRBJ1-6	.	16	.	TRBV9	CASPQIHREINSPLHF	TGTGCCAGCCCTCAAATCCACAGGGAGATCAATTCACCCCTCCACTTT
TRBJ2-7	.	16	.	TRBV5-1	CASSLTGGAESYEQYF	TGCGCCAGCAGCTTGACCGGCGGGGCAGAGTCCTACGAGCAGTACTTC
TRBJ2-7	.	14	TRBD2	TRBV6-5	CASRKTSGPYEQYF	TGTGCCAGCAGGAAGACTAGCGGTCCCTACGAGCAGTACTTC